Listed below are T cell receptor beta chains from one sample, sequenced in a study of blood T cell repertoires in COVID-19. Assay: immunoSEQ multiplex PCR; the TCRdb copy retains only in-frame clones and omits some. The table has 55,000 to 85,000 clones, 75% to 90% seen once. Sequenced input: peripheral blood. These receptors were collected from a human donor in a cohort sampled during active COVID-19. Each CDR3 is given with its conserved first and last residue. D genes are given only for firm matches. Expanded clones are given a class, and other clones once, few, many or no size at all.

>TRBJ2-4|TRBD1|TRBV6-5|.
TGTGCCAGCAGCCAAAGAGGGGGCGAAGGAAACATTCAGTACTTC
CASSQRGGEGNIQYF
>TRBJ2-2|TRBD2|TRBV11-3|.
TGTGCCAGCAGCCAAGCGGGGGGGAACACCGGGGAGCTGTTTTTT
CASSQAGGNTGELFF
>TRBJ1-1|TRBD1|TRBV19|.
TGTGCCAGTAGGCGGGACAGGGGGGCCACTGAAGCTTTCTTT
CASRRDRGATEAFF
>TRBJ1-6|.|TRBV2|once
TGTGCCAGCAGTGAATGGGGCAGGGACCTCCACTTT
CASSEWGRDLHF
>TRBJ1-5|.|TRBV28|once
TGTGCCAGCAGCTCCCCTGGGGGGGGCGGTCAGCCCCAGCATTTT
CASSSPGGGGQPQHF
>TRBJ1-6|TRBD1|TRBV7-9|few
TGTGCCAGCAGCTTAGCGATAAACAGGGGTGGCCCCCTCCACTTT
CASSLAINRGGPLHF
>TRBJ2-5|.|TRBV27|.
TGTGCCAGCAGCCGGAAGGGGGTATCCTTCCACCAAGAGACCCAGTACTTC
CASSRKGVSFHQETQYF
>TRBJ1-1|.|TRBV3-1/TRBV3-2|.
TGTGTCAGCAGCCAAGGGCGGAGCCTAGCTTTCTTT
CVSSQGRSLAFF
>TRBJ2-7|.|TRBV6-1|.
TGTGCCAGCAGTGAAGAACGCGCCGGAGGGAGCTCCTACGAGCAGTACTTC
CASSEERAGGSSYEQYF
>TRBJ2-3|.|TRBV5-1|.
TGCGCCAGCAGCCTGGACAGACAAAGCACAGATACGCAGTATTTT
CASSLDRQSTDTQYF
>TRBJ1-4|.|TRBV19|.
TGTGCCAGTAGTATTTGGGGAGATAATGAAAAACTGTTTTTT
CASSIWGDNEKLFF
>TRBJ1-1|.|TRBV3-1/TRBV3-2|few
TGTGCCAGCAGCCAAGTTGGCGACAGTCTTCACACTGAAGCTTTCTTT
CASSQVGDSLHTEAFF
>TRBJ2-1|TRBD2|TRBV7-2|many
TGTGCCAGCAGCTTAGCCCTCGGGGGGGCCGTGAACAATGAGCAGTTCTTC
CASSLALGGAVNNEQFF
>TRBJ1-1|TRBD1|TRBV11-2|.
TGTGCCAGCAGCCCTACAGCGGACAGGGGGAACACTGAAGCTTTCTTT
CASSPTADRGNTEAFF
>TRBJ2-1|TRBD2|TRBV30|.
TGTGCCTACGCGCAGGGACTAGCTCCTTACAATGAGCAGTTCTTC
CAYAQGLAPYNEQFF
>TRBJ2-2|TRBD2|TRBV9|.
TGTGCCAGCAGCTCCGGGGGGGCGGGCACCGGGGAGCTGTTTTTT
CASSSGGAGTGELFF
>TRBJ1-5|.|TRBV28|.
TGTGCCAGCAGTTTATCAAGGGGGAATCAGCCCCAGCATTTT
CASSLSRGNQPQHF
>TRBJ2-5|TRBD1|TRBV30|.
TGTGCCTGGAGTCGAGAGGACAGGGAGGTCAAGTACTTC
CAWSREDREVKYF
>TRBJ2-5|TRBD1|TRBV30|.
TGTGCCTGGAGTGTAAGGACAGGGGGAGAGTCGTCCCAGTACTTC
CAWSVRTGGESSQYF
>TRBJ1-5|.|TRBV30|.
TGTGCCTGGAGTGTGGGCCTCGGGCCCCAGCATTTT
CAWSVGLGPQHF
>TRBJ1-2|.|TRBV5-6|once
TGTGCCAGCAGCGGAATAGAGTCCCACTCTAACTATGGCTACATCTTC
CASSGIESHSNYGYIF
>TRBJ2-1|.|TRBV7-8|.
TGTGCCAGCAGCCTCAGCCCTAGGTGGAATGAGCAGTTCTTC
CASSLSPRWNEQFF
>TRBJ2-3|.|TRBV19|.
TGTGCCAGTAGTCGAGATAACACAGATACGCAGTATTTT
CASSRDNTDTQYF
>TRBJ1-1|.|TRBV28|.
TGTGCCAGCAGTGTTTTCGTGGGGCGGACGAACACTGAAGCTTTCTTT
CASSVFVGRTNTEAFF
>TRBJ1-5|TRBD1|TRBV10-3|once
TGTGCCTCTCACGGAACAGGGGGTTCAAATCAGCCCCAGCATTTT
CASHGTGGSNQPQHF
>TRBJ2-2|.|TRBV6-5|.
TGTGCCAGCAGTACTTGGTCGGGGGAGCTGTTTTTT
CASSTWSGELFF
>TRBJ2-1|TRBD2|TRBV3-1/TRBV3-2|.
TGTGCCAGCAGCCAAGATTGGACTAGCGGGGGACACAATGAGCAGTTCTTC
CASSQDWTSGGHNEQFF
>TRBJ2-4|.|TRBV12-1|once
TGTGCCAGCAGGAACTTTTCCCCGCTAGCCAAAAACATTCAGTACTTC
CASRNFSPLAKNIQYF
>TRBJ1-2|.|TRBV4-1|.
TGCGCCAGCAGCCAAGGGGCCGGGGGGGATGGCTACACCTTC
CASSQGAGGDGYTF
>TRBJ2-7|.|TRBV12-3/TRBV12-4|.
TGTGCCAGCAGTTTAGCCGCAGGCTACGAGCAGTACTTC
CASSLAAGYEQYF
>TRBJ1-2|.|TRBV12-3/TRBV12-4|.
TGTGCCAGCAGGGTTCCCGGCGGAGGCTACACCTTC
CASRVPGGGYTF
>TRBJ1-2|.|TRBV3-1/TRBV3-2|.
TGTGCCAGCAGCCATACAGGGATTCCTAACTATGGCTACACCTTC
CASSHTGIPNYGYTF